This entry describes one T cell receptor (beta chain). This entry comes from a study of T cell changes during pregnancy in multiple sclerosis. TCRdb keeps only in-frame clones here, not all; method: immunoSEQ multiplex PCR. The table lists fewer than 90,000 clones, approximately 95% of them singletons. Germline V CDR1 and CDR2: MDHEN, SYDVKM. The CDR3 is 11 amino acids. V was shortened by 6 bases and J by 3 bases, with 5 bases between the two germline ends. This clonotype originated in a female donor in good health, enrolled as a control in a pregnancy study. The chain is built from TRBV28 and TRBJ1-1; D uncertain. Specimen: peripheral blood, collected after pregnancy. The CDR3 region has the DNA TGTGCCAGCAGATCGGACACTGAAGCTTTCTTT. This translates into CASRSDTEAFF.